This entry describes one TCR beta chain. The entry originates in a study of T cell changes during pregnancy in multiple sclerosis. The table came from immunoSEQ multiplex PCR; TCRdb's copy has only in-frame clones and leaves some out. Among over 35,000 clones listed, around 90% were seen once. Trimming pared 3 bases from V and 1 base from J, leaving 6 bases between. This CDR3 is built from 14 residues. Germline lookup yields CDR1 SEHNR and CDR2 FQNEAQ (reference sequence). The rearrangement joins TRBV7-9 to TRBJ2-2; weak D call: TRBD1 (5 bases). This receptor was identified in a female donor with multiple sclerosis, enrolled in a pregnancy study. The sample in question was CD8+ T cells from peripheral blood mononuclear cells, obtained before pregnancy. The CDR3 region is CASSLTENTGELFF. The DNA for the CDR3 is TGTGCCAGCAGCTTGACAGAGAACACCGGGGAGCTGTTTTTT.